The text below deals with one TCR beta chain. The data stem from a study of response to subunit inactivated influenza vaccine. TCRdb fed the RT-PCR reads into MiXCR, producing one record per CDR3 protein. The sample carries fewer than 650,000 distinct CDR3 sequences, about an eighth recorded once. Per the germline V gene, CDR1 is MNHEY and CDR2 is SVGEGT. V was trimmed by 2 bases and J by 4 bases, leaving 12 bases between them. The CDR3 is 15 amino acids. Sequencing used PBMCs from blood, obtained about 40 days after vaccination. The sequence derives from a man over 45 who received an inactivated influenza vaccine. The chain carries TRBV6-2 or TRBV6-3 and TRBJ2-1; possible D gene TRBD1, 6 bases. This CDR3 reads CASSYLRTDYNEQFF. For the CDR3, the DNA is TGTGCCAGCAGTTACCTCAGGACAGATTACAATGAGCAGTTCTTC.